One and the same sample provided the 10 T cell receptor beta chains below, sequenced in a study of T cell responses to AZD1222 COVID-19 vaccine. Sequencing used immunoSEQ multiplex PCR; TCRdb keeps in-frame clones, though not all of them. The table has roughly 99,000 clones, 87% seen once. The sequences come from peripheral blood, collected on day 0 of AZD1222 vaccination. Every receptor here comes from an adult in good health.

J is TRBJ1-5 and V is TRBV4-3; the D gene is possibly TRBD1 (6 bases). V gave up 4 bases and J gave up 9 bases, with 16 bases separating them. CDR1 is LGHNA and CDR2 is YSLEER in the germline V gene. CDR3 length: 14 residues. CDR3 nucleotides: TGCGCCAGCAGCCGAGAAACAGGGTCTGCGCCCCAGCATTTT. The encoded protein is CASSRETGSAPQHF.

The genes are TRBV11-3 and TRBJ1-2, with 8 bases that match TRBD1. Losses at the gene ends were 5 bases for V and 4 bases for J; bases not matched to a gene: 21. Per germline, CDR1 SGHNT and CDR2 YENEEA. This CDR3 contains 19 residues. DNA for the CDR3: TGTGCCAGCAGCAAAAACAGTATTCCCCTGGACAGGGTTGGCTATGGCTACACCTTC. Amino acids: CASSKNSIPLDRVGYGYTF.

The CDR3 is CAWTQGNYGYTF. The CDR3 DNA reads as TGTGCCTGGACCCAGGGGAACTATGGCTACACCTTC. The V gene is TRBV30, the J gene TRBJ1-2; D is possibly TRBD1 (6 bases). Germline V gene lookup returns CDR1 GTSNPN and CDR2 SVGIG (reference sequence). This CDR3 contains 12 residues. V lost 4 bases and J 2 bases, leaving 8 bases between the germline ends.

V usage is TRBV7-2 and J usage is TRBJ1-2; D may be TRBD1 (5 bases). The CDR3 spans 15 residues. Germline CDR1 is SGHTA and CDR2 is FQGNSA. Trimming removed 6 bases from V and 4 bases from J, with 18 bases in between. CDR3 sequence (DNA): TGTGCCAGCAGGGCATTCGGGGGAGGCCCCTATGGCTACACCTTC. It codes for CASRAFGGGPYGYTF. The whole variable domain, filled in from reference TRBV7-2 and TRBJ1-2, reads GAGVSQSPSNKVTEKGKDVELRCDPISGHTALYWYRQSLGQGLEFLIYFQGNSAPDKSGLPSDRFSAERTGGSVSTLTIQRTQQEDSAVYLCASRAFGGGPYGYTFGSGTRLTVV.

This chain joins TRBV3-1 (or the pseudogene TRBV3-2) and TRBJ2-7; D is undetermined. The germline V and J ends were trimmed by 5 bases and 3 bases, with 8 bases remaining between them. The germline CDR1 and CDR2 sequences are LGHDT and YNNKEL (reference sequence). The CDR3 runs 12 residues. The CDR3 loop is CASSDGRYEQYF. As DNA, the CDR3 is TGTGCCAGCAGCGATGGGCGCTACGAGCAGTACTTC.

V is TRBV7-9 and J is TRBJ2-5; either TRBD1 or TRBD2 may supply D (5 bases each). The CDR3 sequence is 13 residues long. V was trimmed by 7 bases and J by 1 base, leaving 10 bases between them. The germline V gene encodes CDR1 SEHNR and CDR2 FQNEAQ (reference sequence). The CDR3 is CASMGELQETQYF. CDR3 nucleotides: TGTGCCAGCATGGGGGAGCTCCAAGAGACCCAGTACTTC.

The DNA for the CDR3 is TGTGCCAGCAGCTTGGGGATTCGACAGGGCCAAACCTACGAGCAGTACTTC. This gives the protein CASSLGIRQGQTYEQYF. The chain combines TRBV5-8 with TRBJ2-7; 7 positions agree with TRBD1. V shed 0 bases and J 2 bases; nucleotides not matched to a gene: 11. The CDR3 extends over 17 amino acids. CDR1 SGHTS and CDR2 YDEGEE come from the germline V gene.

This clone was seen a few times. DNA of the CDR3: TGTGCCTGGGGGACAGGCGGCCGGAGCAATCAGCCCCAGCATTTT. Its translation: CAWGTGGRSNQPQHF. This sequence joins TRBV30 and TRBJ1-5; 8 nucleotides match TRBD1. The CDR3 runs to 15 residues. The ends lost 5 bases at V and 1 base at J; junction bases unmatched: 7. The V gene's germline CDR1 is GTSNPN and CDR2 SVGIG (reference sequence).

The rearrangement joins TRBV27 to TRBJ2-7, with D tentatively TRBD1 (7 bases). Germline V gene sequence: CDR1 MNHEY, CDR2 SMNVEV (reference sequence). The ends were cut back, 4 bases at V and 7 bases at J, with 23 bases in the middle. This CDR3 has 16 residues. The DNA for the CDR3 is TGTGCCAGCAGTTCCTCAGGGGGGAGTCTGTCTACGGAGCAGTACTTC. This sequence encodes CASSSSGGSLSTEQYF.

This clone was seen a handful of times. The rearrangement uses TRBV7-9 and TRBJ1-2, with TRBD1 matching 7 bases. After removal of 5 bases from V and 5 bases from J, the junction contained 17 bases not matched to a gene. Looked up from germline, CDR1 is SEHNR and CDR2 is FQNEAQ (reference sequence). The CDR3 runs 17 residues. The CDR3 loop is CASSANLRDRLWYGYTF. CDR3 DNA sequence: TGTGCCAGCAGCGCCAACCTCCGGGACAGACTTTGGTATGGCTACACCTTC.